These 18 T cell receptor beta chains share one sample of origin, sequenced in a study of control samples from healthy donors and cancer patients. The repertoire was sequenced with immunoSEQ multiplex PCR; TCRdb's copy has only in-frame clones and lacks some. This repertoire shows some 210,000 clones, about 90% found once; its top ten account for around 1.9%. Sequenced: blood. All receptors derive from a man younger than 40 in good health.

The chain combines TRBV10-3 with TRBJ1-1, with D maybe TRBD1 (5 bases). This CDR3 has 13 residues. V gave up 8 bases and J gave up 4 bases, with 14 bases separating them. Per the germline V gene, CDR1 is ENHRY and CDR2 is SYGVKD. This CDR3 is CAIGGARGTEAFF. CDR3 sequence (DNA): TGTGCCATCGGGGGAGCCCGAGGCACTGAAGCTTTCTTT.

The CDR3 sequence is CASSYTFNNEQFF. CDR3 sequence (DNA): TGTGCCAGTAGCTACACTTTTAACAATGAGCAGTTCTTC. The rearrangement uses TRBV19 and TRBJ2-1; unclear D gene. The CDR3 extends over 13 amino acids. Per germline, CDR1 LNHDA and CDR2 SQIVND (reference sequence). V gave up 6 bases and J gave up 5 bases, with 11 bases separating them.

The V call is TRBV27, the J call TRBJ2-1; tentatively, D is TRBD1 (6 bases). Germline V lookup: CDR1 MNHEY, CDR2 SMNVEV (reference sequence). Trimming pared 5 bases from V and 5 bases from J, leaving 16 bases between. The CDR3 has 15 residues. The CDR3 nucleotides are TGTGCCAGCAGTCCTACAGGGAAGTCCCACAATGAGCAGTTCTTC. Its translation is CASSPTGKSHNEQFF.

This rearrangement joins TRBV9 to TRBJ2-3; 7 nucleotides align to TRBD2. The CDR3 covers 14 residues. The germline CDR1 and CDR2 sequences are SGDLS and YYNGEE. V dropped 6 bases and J dropped 1; count of bases not matched to a gene: 5. The CDR3 reads CASTSGDGTDTQYF. Written as DNA, the CDR3 is TGTGCCAGCACAAGCGGGGACGGCACAGATACGCAGTATTTT.

The rearrangement joins TRBV6-5 to TRBJ2-3; TRBD2 matches 10 bases. The germline CDR1 and CDR2 sequences are MNHEY and SVGAGI. The CDR3 runs 15 residues. J was trimmed by 4 bases and V by 7 bases; bases with no gene match: 8. CDR3 coding DNA: TGTGCCAGCACTAGTTGGACTAGCGGCGCAGATACGCAGTATTTT. It specifies CASTSWTSGADTQYF.

The rearrangement links TRBV14 to TRBJ1-5; D remains unclear. Germline V gene lookup returns CDR1 SGHDN and CDR2 FVKESK. The germline V and J ends were trimmed by 0 bases and 6 bases, with 6 bases remaining between them. This CDR3 region has 13 residues. The CDR3 coding sequence is TGTGCCAGCAGCCAAGATGTTCGTCAGCCCCAGCATTTT. It encodes CASSQDVRQPQHF.

The chain carries TRBV10-3 and TRBJ2-3, with 7 bases matching TRBD1. J gave up 2 bases and V 4 bases, and 12 bases lay outside the gene matches. The CDR3 length is 17 residues. Germline V CDR1 and CDR2: ENHRY, SYGVKD. For the CDR3, the DNA is TGTGCCATCAGTGCCAGTTCTAGGGGGCCTAACACAGATACGCAGTATTTT. This translates into CAISASSRGPNTDTQYF.

V is TRBV7-2 and J is TRBJ2-3, with 9 bases identical to TRBD2. Germline lookup yields CDR1 SGHTA and CDR2 FQGNSA. J was trimmed by 9 bases and V by 0 bases; bases with no gene match: 10. The CDR3 totals 16 residues. The CDR3 nucleotides read TGTGCCAGCAGCTTAGCTCCAGCGGGGGGATCCGGCACGCAGTATTTT. Amino acids: CASSLAPAGGSGTQYF.

The rearrangement links TRBV7-2 to TRBJ1-1, with 11 bases aligning to TRBD1. The CDR3 runs 15 residues. Per the germline V gene, CDR1 is SGHTA and CDR2 is FQGNSA. The junction had 7 bases not matched to a gene; V was cut back by 1 base and J by 9 bases. CDR3 in amino acids: CASSLGGTGGSKAFF. The CDR3 DNA sequence: TGTGCCAGCAGCTTAGGTGGGACAGGGGGTTCCAAAGCTTTCTTT.

The genes are TRBV5-5 and TRBJ1-3; D gene unclear. Between the trimmed V and J ends, which lost 0 bases and 4 bases, there was a span of 14 bases. This CDR3 comprises 16 residues. Germline CDR1 is SGHKS and CDR2 is YYEKEE (reference sequence). The CDR3 DNA is TGTGCCAGCAGCTTGGTTACCCTGGTTCAAGGAAACACCATATATTTT. This codes for CASSLVTLVQGNTIYF.

This sequence joins TRBV15 and TRBJ2-7; 9 nucleotides match TRBD2. CDR3 length: 18 amino acids. J lost 2 bases, V lost 2 bases, and 13 bases had no gene match. The germline CDR1 and CDR2 sequences are LNHNV and YYDKDF (reference sequence). CDR3 sequence reads: CATSRTARLAVGPYEQYF. CDR3 DNA sequence: TGTGCCACCAGCAGAACCGCCAGACTAGCGGTGGGTCCCTACGAGCAGTACTTC.

The sample holds a few counts of this clone. The V call is TRBV5-1, the J call TRBJ2-1, with D possibly called TRBD1 or TRBD2 (6 bases each). This CDR3 is built from 14 residues. Trimming took 0 bases from V and 8 from J, leaving 12 bases between them. Germline loops: CDR1 SGHRS, CDR2 YFSETQ. The CDR3 loop reads CASSLGGAGYEQFF. The DNA for the CDR3 is TGCGCCAGCAGCTTGGGGGGGGCTGGCTATGAGCAGTTCTTC. The variable domain in full, with the rest retrieved from reference TRBV5-1 and TRBJ2-1, is KAGVTQTPRYLIKTRGQQVTLSCSPISGHRSVSWYQQTPGQGLQFLFEYFSETQRNKGNFPGRFSGRQFSNSRSEMNVSTLELGDSALYLCASSLGGAGYEQFFGPGTRLTVL.

This sequence joins TRBV18 and TRBJ1-4, with 7 positions matching TRBD1. Germline V gene sequence: CDR1 KGHSH, CDR2 LQKENI. V was clipped by 2 bases and J by 7 bases; unmatched bases: 10. This CDR3 is 16 amino acids long. The CDR3: CASSPFEMQGGEKLFF. Written as DNA, the CDR3 is TGTGCCAGCTCACCATTCGAAATGCAGGGGGGTGAAAAACTGTTTTTT.

The J gene is TRBJ2-1, the V gene TRBV20-1; 9 bases fit TRBD2. This CDR3 region has 14 residues. Trimming removed 3 bases from V and 4 bases from J; junction bases left unmatched: 4. Per germline, CDR1 DFQATT and CDR2 SNEGSKA (reference sequence). This CDR3 reads CSASSGGTYNEQFF. The CDR3 nucleotides read TGCAGTGCTAGTAGCGGGGGAACTTACAATGAGCAGTTCTTC.

The V gene is TRBV4-1, the J gene TRBJ1-5; 12 positions match TRBD1. This CDR3 has 20 amino acids. Germline V CDR1 and CDR2: MGHRA, YSYEKL. J was trimmed by 2 bases and V by 1 base; bases with no gene match: 12. The CDR3 sequence: CASSQASSGTGGEGNQPQHF. The CDR3 nucleotides are TGCGCCAGCAGCCAAGCATCGTCCGGGACAGGGGGCGAGGGCAATCAGCCCCAGCATTTT.

The rearrangement links TRBV3-1 (or the pseudogene TRBV3-2) to TRBJ2-1; D possibly corresponds to TRBD2 (6 bases). The CDR3 contains 14 residues. Germline CDR1 and CDR2: LGHDT and YNNKEL (reference sequence). Trimming took off 5 bases at V and 9 bases at J, with 17 bases between the two ends. The CDR3 nucleotides read TGTGCCAGCAGCTCGCCATGGGGGGAAACTGAGCAGTTCTTC. It translates to CASSSPWGETEQFF.

The chain uses TRBV9 and TRBJ2-3, with 10 bases matching TRBD2. V lost 6 bases, J lost 5 bases, and 9 bases stayed unmatched. The CDR3 is made up of 15 amino acids. The germline gives CDR1 SGDLS, CDR2 YYNGEE. The CDR3 loop is CASNERGGRGDTQYF. In nucleotides, the CDR3 is TGTGCCAGCAACGAGCGGGGGGGCCGAGGAGATACGCAGTATTTT. The full variable domain, completed using reference TRBV9 and TRBJ2-3, is DSGVTQTPKHLITATGQRVTLRCSPRSGDLSVYWYQQSLDQGLQFLIQYYNGEERAKGNILERFSAQQFPDLHSELNLSSLELGDSALYFCASNERGGRGDTQYFGPGTRLTVL.

This chain links TRBV18 with TRBJ1-2, with D uncertain. The CDR3 is 14 residues long. CDR1 KGHSH and CDR2 LQKENI come from the germline V gene. Trimming took 2 bases from V and 4 from J, leaving 11 bases between them. DNA of the CDR3: TGTGCCAGCTCACCAGACTCACAGATCTATGGCTACACCTTC. This translates into CASSPDSQIYGYTF.